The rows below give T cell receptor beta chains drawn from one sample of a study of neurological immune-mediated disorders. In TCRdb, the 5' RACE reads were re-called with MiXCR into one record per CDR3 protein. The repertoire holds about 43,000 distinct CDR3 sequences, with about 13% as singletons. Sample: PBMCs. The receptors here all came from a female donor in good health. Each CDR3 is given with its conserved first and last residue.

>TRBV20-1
CSAAGSDEKLFF
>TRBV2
CASREGLVNIQYF
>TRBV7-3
CASSFVQVANYGYTF
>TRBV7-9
CASSSMGQLYEQYF
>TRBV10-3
CAITGGLAGGRETQYF
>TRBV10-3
CAISESPGGTEAFF
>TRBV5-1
CASSLRSRNTEAFF
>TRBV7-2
CASSQGGTTPRGYGYTF
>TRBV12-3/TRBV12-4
CASSSRTSGGRDEQFF
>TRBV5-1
CASSLAGTDTQYF
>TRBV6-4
CASSPYGGNTEAFF
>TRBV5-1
CASSGGTALSPLHF
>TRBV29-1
CSVVLAGAGGNEQFF
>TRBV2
CASNLASGGTDTQYF
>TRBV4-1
CASIQFRGLYNEQFF
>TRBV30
CAWSGDTGELFF
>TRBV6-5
CASSLLRTGGLANTQYF
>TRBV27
CASRRTVDARGYTF
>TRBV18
CASSPGQGFDEQFF
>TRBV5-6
CASSFGTSLGEQFF